This T cell receptor (beta chain) came from a study of T-cell reconstitution after alpha-beta-depleted transplantation in children. Overall study results and limits: At one year after transplant, newly produced T cells mostly accounted for T-cell counts and diversity. Several hundred graft clones that had expanded were reportedly the source of alpha-beta T cells about two months after transplant. It was surviving recipient T cells and thymic progenitors that gave some patients high TCRbeta diversity at day 60.

Unique molecular identifiers featured in how the TCRbeta library was prepared. TCRdb reprocessed the PCR reads via MiXCR and lists one record per CDR3 protein. The repertoire holds about 420,000 distinct CDR3 sequences, with about a sixth as singletons. On this clonotype itself: Its matching antigen is unknown.

Here the sequenced sample was PBMCs, mostly from graft donor cells, taken 360 days after TCRalphabeta/CD19-depleted stem cell transplant. This clonotype was sampled from a boy younger than two who had a stem cell transplant for Wiskott-Aldrich syndrome, so the T cells may come from the graft donor.

The DNA for the CDR3 is TGTGCCAGCAGTTTAGGCGGGACCGTCGCGAACACCGGGGAGCTGTTTTTT. This sequence encodes CASSLGGTVANTGELFF. The genes are TRBV12-3 or TRBV12-4 and TRBJ2-2, with D possibly matching TRBD2 (6 bases). The CDR3 has 17 residues. V lost 1 base and J lost 0, with 12 bases in between.